The rows below give T cell receptor beta chains drawn from one sample of a study of blood T cell repertoires in COVID-19. Libraries were prepared by immunoSEQ multiplex PCR; TCRdb keeps only in-frame clonotypes and omits some of them. This table has around 450,000 clones, roughly 87% appearing once. Sample: PBMCs or T cells enriched from blood (not recorded which). Receptors originate from a woman between 18 and 30 years old who had recovered from COVID-19. Each CDR3 is given with its conserved first and last residue.

j_call,v_call,cdr3_aa
TRBJ2-3,TRBV3-1/TRBV3-2,CASSQDAATDTQYF
TRBJ2-3,TRBV2,CASSPDSSSWRATTDTQYF
TRBJ1-1,TRBV7-3,CASSPSRDRGTEAFF
TRBJ1-2,TRBV7-9,CASSSTDRADGYTF
TRBJ2-3,TRBV9,CASSPILRGDTQYF
TRBJ2-3,TRBV7-9,CASTLDRSGDTQYF
TRBJ1-2,TRBV3-1/TRBV3-2,CASRGEGGYTF
TRBJ2-5,TRBV5-1,CASSLGRLNQETQYF
TRBJ2-3,TRBV21-1,CASSPRGVGTEASSTDTQYF
TRBJ2-2,TRBV7-9,CASSPTGGGLDTGELFF
TRBJ2-3,TRBV11-2,CASSLGSPGTDTQYF
TRBJ1-6,TRBV5-4,CASSLDSPANSPLHF
TRBJ2-1,TRBV4-1,CASSQDPGFSYNEQFF
TRBJ2-7,TRBV6-4,CASSETSGTYEQYF
TRBJ2-7,TRBV20-1,CSARDQYEQYF
TRBJ1-1,TRBV7-9,CASRRGQGADEAFF
TRBJ2-2,TRBV2,CASEKGRANTGELFF
TRBJ1-2,TRBV4-1,CASSQDPPVKVYGYTF
TRBJ2-5,TRBV18,CASSLEETQYF
TRBJ1-2,TRBV30,CAWNLGPGDGYTF
TRBJ1-1,TRBV4-1,CASSSLQGATEAFF
TRBJ2-2,TRBV6-6,CASSLRAGGARANTGELFF
TRBJ2-1,TRBV24-1,CATSDPGQGGYNEQFF
TRBJ2-7,TRBV5-1,CASRVTGGAEQYF
TRBJ2-3,TRBV28,CASSFTFSGTDTQYF
TRBJ1-1,TRBV30,CAWSPGGGGRAAEAFF
TRBJ1-5,TRBV3-1/TRBV3-2,CASSQAGGGPQHF
TRBJ2-3,TRBV3-1/TRBV3-2,CASSHPTGGSGGKDTQYF
TRBJ2-4,TRBV2,CASSRGNIQYF
TRBJ1-1,TRBV5-1,CASRRQDTEAFF
TRBJ2-3,TRBV2,CASSVKRWGGEYTDTQYF
TRBJ2-1,TRBV4-1,CASSQDVGSNEQFF
TRBJ1-5,TRBV6-2/TRBV6-3,CASSYHTVSGPNQPQHF
TRBJ1-5,TRBV2,CASSEGGRDQPQHF
TRBJ2-5,TRBV7-9,CASSLGIVHRVGYQETQYF
TRBJ1-6,TRBV5-6,CASSLAGVWSSYNSPLHF
TRBJ1-4,TRBV2,CATDTDNEKLFF
TRBJ2-7,TRBV3-1/TRBV3-2,CASSQDLEAPVEYF
TRBJ2-3,TRBV13,CASSLGPQDTQYF
TRBJ1-2,TRBV25-1,CASSGRDFPIYGYTF